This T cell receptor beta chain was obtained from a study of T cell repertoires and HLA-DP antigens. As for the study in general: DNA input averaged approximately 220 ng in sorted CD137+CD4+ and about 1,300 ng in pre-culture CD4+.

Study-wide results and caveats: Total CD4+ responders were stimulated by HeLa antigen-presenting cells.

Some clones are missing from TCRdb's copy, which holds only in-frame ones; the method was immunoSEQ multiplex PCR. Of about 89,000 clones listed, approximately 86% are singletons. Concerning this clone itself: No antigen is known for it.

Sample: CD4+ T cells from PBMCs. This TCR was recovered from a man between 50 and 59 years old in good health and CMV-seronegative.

CDR3 in DNA: TGTGCCAGCTCACCGGCCTCGGTCGACACCATATATTTT. Translation: CASSPASVDTIYF. The chain recombines TRBV18 with TRBJ1-3, with D uncertain. CDR3 length: 13 amino acids. The V end was cut by 3 bases, the J end by 8 bases, with 11 bases between. Looked up from germline, CDR1 is KGHSH and CDR2 is LQKENI.